These 21 T cell receptor beta chains came from one sample sequenced in a study of graft-versus-host responses after intestinal transplantation. Their antigens are not known. Profiled with immunoSEQ multiplex PCR; TCRdb holds only in-frame clones, not every one. The sample has roughly 110,000 clones, roughly 90% seen once. The source material was unstimulated CD4+ T cells sorted from spleen or lymph node cells, sampled before transplant. The receptors stem from a human donor who was the organ donor for an intestinal transplant.

Of note for this clone: The junction shows a germline mismatch at one end, possibly a read error. V and J are TRBV5-1 and TRBJ1-2; TRBD1 matches at 8 bases. The germline gives CDR1 SGHRS, CDR2 YFSETQ. The CDR3 extends over 15 amino acids. CDR3 in DNA: TGCGCCAGCAGCCCAGAACCGACAGGGGACTATAGCTACACCTTC. This codes for CASSPEPTGDYSYTF.

The V gene is TRBV7-3, the J gene TRBJ1-4; no clear D. Trimming pared 1 base from V and 7 bases from J, leaving 7 bases between. The germline gives CDR1 SGHTA, CDR2 FQGTGA. CDR3 size: 13 residues. CDR3: CASSLNEGEKLFF. The CDR3 nucleotides are TGTGCCAGCAGCTTAAACGAGGGTGAAAAACTGTTTTTT.

This clone was recorded once. The chain combines TRBV19 with TRBJ2-1, with 8 bases identical to TRBD2. J was trimmed by 0 bases and V by 7 bases; bases with no gene match: 8. The germline V gene has CDR1 LNHDA and CDR2 SQIVND (reference sequence). The CDR3 extends over 16 amino acids. DNA for the CDR3: TGTGCCAGTAAGAGCGGGAGTTACCCCTCCTACAATGAGCAGTTCTTC. Amino acid sequence: CASKSGSYPSYNEQFF.

The J gene is TRBJ1-2, the V gene TRBV11-2; 7 bases agree with TRBD1. Germline CDR1 reads SGHAT; CDR2 reads FQNNGV. This CDR3 has 13 amino acids. The V and J ends lost 0 bases and 5 bases, in that order; junction bases with no gene match: 0. The CDR3 reads CASSLDRGYGYTF. CDR3 in DNA: TGTGCCAGCAGCTTAGACAGGGGGTATGGCTACACCTTC.

V is TRBV9 and J is TRBJ1-4; D is unresolved. This CDR3 has 14 amino acids. The germline V and J ends were trimmed by 4 bases and 8 bases, with 15 bases remaining between them. In germline, CDR1 is SGDLS, CDR2 YYNGEE. Here the CDR3 DNA reads TGTGCCAGCAGCTCCCACGCCGGCGACGAAAAACTGTTTTTT. Protein sequence: CASSSHAGDEKLFF.

The gene calls are TRBV20-1 and TRBJ2-7; unclear D gene. With 7 bases removed from V and 0 bases from J, the gap between germline ends came to 7 bases. CDR1 and CDR2 (germline): DFQATT, SNEGSKA (reference sequence). The CDR3 covers 11 residues. For the CDR3, the DNA is TGCAGTGTTGGAATCTCCTACGAGCAGTACTTC. Translating it yields CSVGISYEQYF.

V usage is TRBV5-8 and J usage is TRBJ2-5; possibly TRBD1 for D (5 bases). CDR3 length: 13 residues. Per germline, CDR1 SGHTS and CDR2 YDEGEE. V lost 0 bases and J 5 bases, leaving 8 bases between the germline ends. The CDR3 DNA reads TGTGCCAGCAGCTTGGGGGGCTGGGAGACCCAGTACTTC. Its translation: CASSLGGWETQYF.

This rearrangement joins TRBV7-6 to TRBJ2-2, with 9 bases identical to TRBD2. The germline gives CDR1 SGHVS, CDR2 FNYEAQ. The CDR3 is 16 residues long. V shed 1 base, J shed 1 base, and the junction held 1 base outside the gene matches. The CDR3 coding sequence is TGTGCCAGCAGCTTAGAAGCGGGGGGGAACACCGGGGAGCTGTTTTTT. Encoded protein: CASSLEAGGNTGELFF.

The chain carries TRBV6-5 and TRBJ1-1; D might be TRBD1 (5 bases). CDR3 length equals 15 residues. Looked up from germline, CDR1 is MNHEY and CDR2 is SVGAGI. V was shortened by 3 bases and J by 1 base, with 12 bases between the two germline ends. The CDR3 DNA is TGTGCCAGCAGTTATGGGGCGACACGGAACACTGAAGCTTTCTTT. Its protein is CASSYGATRNTEAFF.

The chain combines TRBV2 with TRBJ2-5; D unresolved. Trimming removed 6 bases from V and 5 bases from J, with 13 bases in between. The germline V gene encodes CDR1 SNHLY and CDR2 FYNNEI. This CDR3 region has 13 residues. CDR3 residues: CASRPDLRETQYF. Written as DNA, the CDR3 is TGTGCCAGCAGACCCGACCTTCGGGAGACCCAGTACTTC.

The count of this clone is one. The gene calls are TRBV23-1 and TRBJ1-5, with unresolved D. TRBV23-1 is treated as an ORF (open reading frame) with a function not yet certain. V lost 7 bases and J lost 8, with 18 bases in between. The CDR3 extends over 14 amino acids. The CDR3 sequence is CASIPNRSWEPQHF. The CDR3 DNA reads TGCGCCAGCATCCCAAATCGGTCGTGGGAGCCCCAGCATTTT.

V is TRBV9 and J is TRBJ1-5; possible D gene TRBD1, 5 bases. Germline loops: CDR1 SGDLS, CDR2 YYNGEE. Trimming removed 3 bases at V and 4 bases at J, with 11 bases between. This CDR3 region has 14 residues. The CDR3 reads CASSARGGNQPQHF. CDR3 DNA sequence: TGTGCCAGCAGCGCCCGGGGGGGAAATCAGCCCCAGCATTTT.

The chain couples TRBV7-2 to TRBJ1-2; D uncertain. The germline V and J ends were trimmed by 5 bases and 0 bases, with 7 bases remaining between them. The CDR3 spans 13 residues. In germline, CDR1 is SGHTA, CDR2 FQGNSA. Written as DNA, the CDR3 is TGTGCCAGCAGCCGGATGGCTAACTATGGCTACACCTTC. The encoded protein is CASSRMANYGYTF.

The rearrangement uses TRBV9 and TRBJ2-1; maybe TRBD1 (6 bases). The CDR3 spans 15 residues. V was cut by 0 bases and J by 5 bases, with 12 bases left in between. Germline lookup yields CDR1 SGDLS and CDR2 YYNGEE. The CDR3 sequence is CASSVAGVLNNEQFF. The CDR3 nucleotides are TGTGCCAGCAGCGTAGCAGGGGTCCTAAACAATGAGCAGTTCTTC.

The chain has TRBV7-9 and TRBJ2-7; TRBD1 agrees at 7 bases. This CDR3 has 13 amino acids. V lost 11 bases to trimming and J lost 3 bases; unmatched junction nucleotides: 10. Germline V gene data show CDR1 as SEHNR and CDR2 as FQNEAQ (reference sequence). As DNA, the CDR3 is TGTGCCTCCTCCTGGGACAGCGTCTACGAGCAGTACTTC. Its translation: CASSWDSVYEQYF.

The chain links TRBV6-5 to TRBJ1-2; D gene uncertain. The germline V gene encodes CDR1 MNHEY and CDR2 SVGAGI. Trimming stripped 2 bases from V and 7 bases from J, with 11 bases between. The CDR3 runs to 13 residues. The CDR3 DNA follows: TGTGCCAGCAGTTACCCATTGACGTTTGGCTACACCTTC. It codes for CASSYPLTFGYTF.

This chain links TRBV6-5 with TRBJ2-7; D may correspond to TRBD1 or TRBD2 (5 bases each). V shed 0 bases and J shed 4 bases, with 13 bases lying between them. Germline V gives CDR1 MNHEY, CDR2 SVGAGI. The CDR3 sequence is 15 residues long. The CDR3 DNA reads as TGTGCCAGCAGTTACTCGAGACGGGGCGGATACGAGCAGTACTTC. Its protein is CASSYSRRGGYEQYF.

The chain couples TRBV6-7 to TRBJ1-2, with a tentative D call TRBD1 (6 bases). TRBV6-7 is noted as an ORF with a role that remains uncertain. Trimming stripped 4 bases from V and 5 bases from J, with 11 bases between. CDR3 length equals 13 residues. The CDR3 region has the DNA TGTGCCAGCAGTTCAGGGACAAGATATGGCTACACCTTC. It specifies CASSSGTRYGYTF.

The chain has TRBV15 and TRBJ2-5, with a tentative D call TRBD2 (6 bases). Germline V lookup: CDR1 LNHNV, CDR2 YYDKDF (reference sequence). The CDR3 runs 14 residues. Trimming left V 0 bases short and J 5 bases short, with 10 bases between. The CDR3, as DNA: TGTGCCACCAGCAGAGATCTAGGAGGGGAGACCCAGTACTTC. This gives the protein CATSRDLGGETQYF.

The chain carries TRBV6-6 and TRBJ2-3; D might be TRBD2 (6 bases). Germline V gene sequence: CDR1 MNHNY, CDR2 SVGAGI (reference sequence). The CDR3 consists of 16 residues. V lost 6 bases, J lost 4 bases, and 20 bases lay in between. The CDR3, as DNA: TGTGCCAGCAGAGAGGGACTCTCGCGTACCTCAGATACGCAGTATTTT. It codes for CASREGLSRTSDTQYF.

V is TRBV5-1 and J is TRBJ2-5, with unresolved D. Germline CDR1 is SGHRS and CDR2 is YFSETQ. This CDR3 comprises 16 residues. V lost 0 bases and J 4 bases, leaving 16 bases between the germline ends. The CDR3 DNA follows: TGCGCCAGCAGCTTGGCCGCGCTAGTAGGTTCAGAGACCCAGTACTTC. It translates to CASSLAALVGSETQYF.